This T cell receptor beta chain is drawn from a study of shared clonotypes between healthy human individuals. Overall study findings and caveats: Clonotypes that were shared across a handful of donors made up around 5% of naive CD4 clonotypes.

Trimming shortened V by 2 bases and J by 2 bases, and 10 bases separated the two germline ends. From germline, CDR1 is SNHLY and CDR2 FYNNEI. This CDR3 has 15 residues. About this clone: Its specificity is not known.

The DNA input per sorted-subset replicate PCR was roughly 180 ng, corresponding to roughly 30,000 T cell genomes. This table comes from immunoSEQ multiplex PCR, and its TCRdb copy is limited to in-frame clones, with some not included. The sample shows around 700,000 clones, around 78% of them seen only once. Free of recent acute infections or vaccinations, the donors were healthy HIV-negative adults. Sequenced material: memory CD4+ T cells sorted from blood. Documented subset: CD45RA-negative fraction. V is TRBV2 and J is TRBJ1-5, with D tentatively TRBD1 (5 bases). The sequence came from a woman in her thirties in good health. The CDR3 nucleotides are TGTGCCAGCAGTGAACTCAGGGCCGGCAATCAGCCCCAGCATTTT. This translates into CASSELRAGNQPQHF.